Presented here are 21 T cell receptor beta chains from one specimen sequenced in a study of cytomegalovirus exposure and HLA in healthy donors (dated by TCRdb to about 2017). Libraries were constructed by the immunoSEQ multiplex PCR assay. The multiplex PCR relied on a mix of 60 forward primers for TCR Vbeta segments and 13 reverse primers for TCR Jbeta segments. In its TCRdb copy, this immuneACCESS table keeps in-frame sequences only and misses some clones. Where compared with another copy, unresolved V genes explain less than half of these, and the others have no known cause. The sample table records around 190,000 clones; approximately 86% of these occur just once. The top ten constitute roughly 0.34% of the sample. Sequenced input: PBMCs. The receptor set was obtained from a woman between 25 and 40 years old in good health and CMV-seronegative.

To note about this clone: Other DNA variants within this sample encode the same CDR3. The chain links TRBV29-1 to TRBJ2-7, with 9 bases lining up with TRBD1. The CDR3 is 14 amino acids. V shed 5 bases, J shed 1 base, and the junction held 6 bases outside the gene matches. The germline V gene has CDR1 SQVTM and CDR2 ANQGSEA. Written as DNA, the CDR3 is TGCAGCGTTCGCACAGGGGGCAGGTCCTACGAGCAGTACTTC. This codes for CSVRTGGRSYEQYF.

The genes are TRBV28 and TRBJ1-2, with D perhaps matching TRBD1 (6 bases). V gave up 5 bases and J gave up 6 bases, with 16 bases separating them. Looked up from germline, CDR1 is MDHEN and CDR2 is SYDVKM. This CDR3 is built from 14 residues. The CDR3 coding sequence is TGTGCCAGCAGTCCTAGCCGGGGGGCGGATGGCTACACCTTC. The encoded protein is CASSPSRGADGYTF.

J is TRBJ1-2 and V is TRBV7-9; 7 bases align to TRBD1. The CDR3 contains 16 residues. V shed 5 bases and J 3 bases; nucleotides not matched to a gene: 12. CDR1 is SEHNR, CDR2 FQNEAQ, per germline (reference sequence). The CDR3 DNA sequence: TGTGCCAGCAGCGAAGACAGGGCTCTCCCATACTATGGCTACACCTTC. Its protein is CASSEDRALPYYGYTF.

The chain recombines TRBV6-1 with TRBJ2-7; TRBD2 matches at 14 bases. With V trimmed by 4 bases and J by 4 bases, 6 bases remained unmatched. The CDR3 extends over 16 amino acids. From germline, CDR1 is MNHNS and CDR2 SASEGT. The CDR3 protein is CASSGGLAGEDYEQYF. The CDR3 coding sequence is TGTGCCAGCAGTGGGGGACTAGCGGGAGAGGATTACGAGCAGTACTTC.

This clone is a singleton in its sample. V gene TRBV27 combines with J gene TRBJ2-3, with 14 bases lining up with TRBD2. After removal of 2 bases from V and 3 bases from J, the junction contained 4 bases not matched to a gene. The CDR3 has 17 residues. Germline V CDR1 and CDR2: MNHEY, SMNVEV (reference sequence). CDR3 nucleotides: TGTGCCAGCAGTTTACGCGGACTAGCGGGAGGTACAGATACGCAGTATTTT. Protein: CASSLRGLAGGTDTQYF.

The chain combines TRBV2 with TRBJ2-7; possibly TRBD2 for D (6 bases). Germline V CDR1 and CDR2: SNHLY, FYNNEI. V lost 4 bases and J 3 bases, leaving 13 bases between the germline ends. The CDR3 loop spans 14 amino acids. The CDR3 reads CASSGRGFSYEQYF. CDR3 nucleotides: TGTGCCAGCAGTGGGCGGGGCTTCAGCTACGAGCAGTACTTC.

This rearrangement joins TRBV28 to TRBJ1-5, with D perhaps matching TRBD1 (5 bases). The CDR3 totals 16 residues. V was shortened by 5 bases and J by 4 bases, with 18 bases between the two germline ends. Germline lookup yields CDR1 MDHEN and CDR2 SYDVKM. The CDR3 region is CASSARGGIRNQPQHF. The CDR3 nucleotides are TGTGCCAGCAGTGCCCGGGGGGGTATTAGGAATCAGCCCCAGCATTTT.

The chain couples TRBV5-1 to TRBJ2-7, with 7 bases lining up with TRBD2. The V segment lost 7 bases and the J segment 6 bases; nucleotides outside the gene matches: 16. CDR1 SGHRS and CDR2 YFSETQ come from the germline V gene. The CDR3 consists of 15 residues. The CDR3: CASGFEAGTGREQYF. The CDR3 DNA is TGCGCCAGCGGTTTTGAAGCGGGAACGGGGCGCGAGCAGTACTTC. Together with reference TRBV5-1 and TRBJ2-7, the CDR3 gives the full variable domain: KAGVTQTPRYLIKTRGQQVTLSCSPISGHRSVSWYQQTPGQGLQFLFEYFSETQRNKGNFPGRFSGRQFSNSRSEMNVSTLELGDSALYLCASGFEAGTGREQYFGPGTRLTVT.

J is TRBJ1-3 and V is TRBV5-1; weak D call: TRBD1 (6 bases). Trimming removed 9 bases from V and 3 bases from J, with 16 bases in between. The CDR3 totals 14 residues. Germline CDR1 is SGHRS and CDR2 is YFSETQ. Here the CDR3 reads CAILGGEGGNTIYF. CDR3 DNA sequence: TGCGCCATCCTAGGGGGGGAAGGTGGAAACACCATATATTTT.

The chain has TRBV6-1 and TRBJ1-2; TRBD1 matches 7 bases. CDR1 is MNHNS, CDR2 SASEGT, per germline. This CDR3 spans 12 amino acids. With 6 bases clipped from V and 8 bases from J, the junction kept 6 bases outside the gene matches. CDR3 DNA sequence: TGTGCCAGCAGACCGACAGGGAGAGGCTACACCTTC. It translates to CASRPTGRGYTF.

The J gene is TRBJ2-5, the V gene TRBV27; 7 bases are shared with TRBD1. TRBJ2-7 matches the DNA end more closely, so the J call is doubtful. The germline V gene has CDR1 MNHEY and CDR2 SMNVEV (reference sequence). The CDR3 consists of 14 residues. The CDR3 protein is CASSFQGEFYEQYF. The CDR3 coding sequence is TGTGCCAGCAGTTTCCAGGGGGAGTTCTACGAGCAGTACTTC.

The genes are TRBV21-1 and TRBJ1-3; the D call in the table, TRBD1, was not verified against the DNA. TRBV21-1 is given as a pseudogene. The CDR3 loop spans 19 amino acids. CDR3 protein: CASRPIGVRAPPAGNTIYF. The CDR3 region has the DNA TGTGCCAGCAGACCAATAGGGGTTCGGGCCCCTCCAGCTGGAAACACCATATATTTT.

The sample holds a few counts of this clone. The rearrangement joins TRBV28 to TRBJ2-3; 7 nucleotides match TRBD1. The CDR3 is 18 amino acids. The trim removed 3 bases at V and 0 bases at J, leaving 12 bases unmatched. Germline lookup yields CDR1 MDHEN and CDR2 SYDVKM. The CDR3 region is CASSFTLYTGDSTDTQYF. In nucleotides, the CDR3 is TGTGCCAGCAGTTTTACCTTATACACAGGGGATAGCACAGATACGCAGTATTTT.

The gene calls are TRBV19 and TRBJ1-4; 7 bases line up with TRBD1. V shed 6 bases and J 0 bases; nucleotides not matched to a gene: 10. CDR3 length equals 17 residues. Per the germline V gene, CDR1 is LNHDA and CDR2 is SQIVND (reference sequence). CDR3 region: CASSDGQAVPTNEKLFF. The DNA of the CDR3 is TGTGCCAGTAGCGACGGACAGGCCGTCCCAACTAATGAAAAACTGTTTTTT.

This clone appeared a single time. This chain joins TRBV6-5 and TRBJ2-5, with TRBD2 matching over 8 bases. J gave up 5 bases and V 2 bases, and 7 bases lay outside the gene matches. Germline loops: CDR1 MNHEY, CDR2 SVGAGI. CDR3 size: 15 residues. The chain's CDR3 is CASSYDPGGRETQYF. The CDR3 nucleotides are TGTGCCAGCAGTTACGATCCTGGCGGGAGGGAGACCCAGTACTTC.

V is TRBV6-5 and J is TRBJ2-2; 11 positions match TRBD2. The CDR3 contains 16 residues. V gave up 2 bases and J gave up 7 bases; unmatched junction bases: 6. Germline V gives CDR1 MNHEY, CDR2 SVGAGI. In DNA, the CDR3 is TGTGCCAGCAGTTACCCCCTAGCGGGGGGAGTCGGGGAGCTGTTTTTT. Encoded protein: CASSYPLAGGVGELFF.

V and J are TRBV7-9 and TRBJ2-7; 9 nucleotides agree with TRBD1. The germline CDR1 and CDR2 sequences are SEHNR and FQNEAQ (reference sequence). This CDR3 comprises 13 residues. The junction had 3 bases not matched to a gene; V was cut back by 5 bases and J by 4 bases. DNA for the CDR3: TGTGCCAGCAGCCCTGACAGGGGGTACGAGCAGTACTTC. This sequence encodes CASSPDRGYEQYF.

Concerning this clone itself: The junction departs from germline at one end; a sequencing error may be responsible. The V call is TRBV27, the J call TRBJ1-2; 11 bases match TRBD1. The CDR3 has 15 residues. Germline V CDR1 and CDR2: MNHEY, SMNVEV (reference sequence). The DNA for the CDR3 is TGTGCCAGCAACCCCCTCGGACAGGGGGCTGATGGATACACCTTC. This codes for CASNPLGQGADGYTF.

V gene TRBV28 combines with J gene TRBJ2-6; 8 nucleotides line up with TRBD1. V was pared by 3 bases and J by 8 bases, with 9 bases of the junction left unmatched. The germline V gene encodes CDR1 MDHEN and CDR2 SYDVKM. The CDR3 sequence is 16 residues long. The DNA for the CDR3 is TGTGCCAGCAGTTTCCCCGGGACAGGTCGGACCAACGTCCTGACTTTC. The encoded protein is CASSFPGTGRTNVLTF. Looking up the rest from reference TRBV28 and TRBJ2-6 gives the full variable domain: DVKVTQSSRYLVKRTGEKVFLECVQDMDHENMFWYRQDPGLGLRLIYFSYDVKMKEKGDIPEGYSVSREKKERFSLILESASTNQTSMYLCASSFPGTGRTNVLTFGAGSRLTVL.

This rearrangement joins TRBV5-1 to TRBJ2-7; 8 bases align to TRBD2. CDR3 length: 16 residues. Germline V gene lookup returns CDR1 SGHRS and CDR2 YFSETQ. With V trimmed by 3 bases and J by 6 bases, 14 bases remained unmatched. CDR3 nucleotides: TGCGCCAGCAGCTCCTATACTAGCGGAGATTTGGCCGAGCAGTACTTC. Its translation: CASSSYTSGDLAEQYF.

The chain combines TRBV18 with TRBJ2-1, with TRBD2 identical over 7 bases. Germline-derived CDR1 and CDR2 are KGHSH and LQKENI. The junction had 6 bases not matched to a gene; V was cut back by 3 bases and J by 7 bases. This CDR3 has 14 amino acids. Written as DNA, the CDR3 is TGTGCCAGCTCACCCCCGACTAGCAGGAATGAGCAGTTCTTC. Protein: CASSPPTSRNEQFF.